This T cell receptor beta chain emerged from a study of shared clonotypes between healthy human individuals. Sequenced by immunoSEQ multiplex PCR; TCRdb stores in-frame clones only, minus some. The data show millions of clones, 85% to 95% seen once. This CDR3 is 16 amino acids long. Per the germline V gene, CDR1 is GTSNPN and CDR2 is SVGIG (reference sequence). J was trimmed by 12 bases and V by 2 bases; bases with no gene match: 11. Naive CD4+ cells were CD45RA-selected; the remaining cells were memory. V is TRBV30 and J is TRBJ2-1; 15 bases match TRBD2. This clonotype was obtained from a man aged 18 to 29 in good health. Some clones in this sample may be carry-over from other donors' samples. The sequenced material came from naive CD4+ T cells from PBMCs. The subset: CD45RA+ positively selected. The DNA for the CDR3 is TGTGCCTGGAGTTCCAGGACTAGCGGGAGGGACCGTAGGCAGTTCTTC. It translates to CAWSSRTSGRDRRQFF.